The 2 T cell receptor beta chains in this list originate from one sample, sequenced in a study of cytomegalovirus exposure and HLA in healthy donors. Both 60 Vbeta primers and 13 Jbeta primers went into the PCR. Sequencing used immunoSEQ multiplex PCR; TCRdb keeps in-frame clones, though not all of them. There are about 150,000 clones in the sample; more than 7.5% occur only once, and 1.8% lies in the top ten. The sample comprised PBMCs. These receptor sequences come from a man in his forties or fifties in good health and CMV-seronegative.

A word on this clone: A junction end diverges from the germline sequence, so it may reflect a read error. Other DNA sequences of this sample code for an identical CDR3. V and J are TRBV18 and TRBJ1-2; D call uncertain. CDR3 length: 12 residues. Germline V gene data show CDR1 as KGHSH and CDR2 as LQKENI. In DNA form, the CDR3 reads TGTGCAAGCTCACCACTCCGGGATGGCTACACCTTC. Protein sequence: CASSPLRDGYTF.

The chain recombines TRBV18 with TRBJ1-5, with D possibly matching TRBD1 (5 bases). The ends were cut back, 8 bases at V and 3 bases at J, with 11 bases in the middle. This CDR3 contains 13 residues. Germline assignment: CDR1 KGHSH and CDR2 LQKENI. The chain's CDR3 is CASRAGDNQPQHF. CDR3 bases: TGTGCCAGCCGGGCGGGGGACAATCAGCCCCAGCATTTT.